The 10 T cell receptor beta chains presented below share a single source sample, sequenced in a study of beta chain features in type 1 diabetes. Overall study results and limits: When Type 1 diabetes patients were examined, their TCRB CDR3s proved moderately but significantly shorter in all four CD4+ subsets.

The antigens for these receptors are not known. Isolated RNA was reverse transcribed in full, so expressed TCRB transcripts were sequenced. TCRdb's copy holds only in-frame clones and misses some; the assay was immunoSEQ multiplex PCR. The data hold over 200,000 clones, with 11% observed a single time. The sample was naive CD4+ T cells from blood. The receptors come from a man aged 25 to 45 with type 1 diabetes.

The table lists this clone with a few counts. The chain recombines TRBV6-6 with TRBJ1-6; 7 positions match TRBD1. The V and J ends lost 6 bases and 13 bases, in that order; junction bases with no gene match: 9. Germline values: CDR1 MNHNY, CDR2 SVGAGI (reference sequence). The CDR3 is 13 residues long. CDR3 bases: TGTGCCAGCAGGGCCACTACAGGGGTTCCCCTCCACTTT. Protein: CASRATTGVPLHF.

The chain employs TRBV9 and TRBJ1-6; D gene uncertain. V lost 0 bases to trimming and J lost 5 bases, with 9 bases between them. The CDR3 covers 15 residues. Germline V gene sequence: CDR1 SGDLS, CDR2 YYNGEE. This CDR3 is CASSVDGKNNSPLHF. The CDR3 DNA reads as TGTGCCAGCAGCGTAGACGGGAAAAATAATTCACCCCTCCACTTT. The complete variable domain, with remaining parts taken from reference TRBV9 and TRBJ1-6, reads DSGVTQTPKHLITATGQRVTLRCSPRSGDLSVYWYQQSLDQGLQFLIQYYNGEERAKGNILERFSAQQFPDLHSELNLSSLELGDSALYFCASSVDGKNNSPLHFGNGTRLTVT.

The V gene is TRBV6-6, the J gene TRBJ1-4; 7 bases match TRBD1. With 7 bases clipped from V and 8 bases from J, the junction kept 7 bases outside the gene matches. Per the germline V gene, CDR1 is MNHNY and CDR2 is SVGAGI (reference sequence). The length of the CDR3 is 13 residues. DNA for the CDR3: TGTGCCAGCACGACAGGGACGGCCGAAAAACTGTTTTTT. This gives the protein CASTTGTAEKLFF.

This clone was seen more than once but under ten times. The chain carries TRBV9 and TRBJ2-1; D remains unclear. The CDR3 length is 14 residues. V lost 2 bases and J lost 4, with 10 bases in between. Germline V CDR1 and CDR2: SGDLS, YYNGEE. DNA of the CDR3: TGTGCCAGCAGCGTGTCAGGTCCGTACAATGAGCAGTTCTTC. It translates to CASSVSGPYNEQFF.

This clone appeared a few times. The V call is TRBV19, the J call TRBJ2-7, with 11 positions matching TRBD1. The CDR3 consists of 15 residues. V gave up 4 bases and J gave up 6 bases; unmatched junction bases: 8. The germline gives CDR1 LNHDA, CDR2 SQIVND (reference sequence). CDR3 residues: CASSKDRGRLGEQYF. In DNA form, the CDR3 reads TGTGCCAGTAGTAAGGACAGGGGGCGCCTAGGCGAGCAGTACTTC.

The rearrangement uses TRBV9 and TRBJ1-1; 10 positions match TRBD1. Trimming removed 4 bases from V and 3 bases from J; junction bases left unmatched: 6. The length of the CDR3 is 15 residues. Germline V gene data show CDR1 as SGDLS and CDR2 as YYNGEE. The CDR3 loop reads CASSPMTGGHTEAFF. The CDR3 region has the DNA TGTGCCAGCAGCCCCATGACAGGGGGCCACACTGAAGCTTTCTTT.

CDR3 region: CASSLGLAGAGETQYF. The CDR3 region has the DNA TGCGCCAGCAGCCTTGGACTAGCGGGGGCCGGGGAGACCCAGTACTTC. The V gene is TRBV5-1, the J gene TRBJ2-5, with 13 bases identical to TRBD2. The junction had 8 bases not matched to a gene; V was cut back by 4 bases and J by 5 bases. Germline lookup yields CDR1 SGHRS and CDR2 YFSETQ. The CDR3 runs 16 residues. Variable domain in full (rest from reference TRBV5-1 and TRBJ2-5): KAGVTQTPRYLIKTRGQQVTLSCSPISGHRSVSWYQQTPGQGLQFLFEYFSETQRNKGNFPGRFSGRQFSNSRSEMNVSTLELGDSALYLCASSLGLAGAGETQYFGPGTRLLVL.

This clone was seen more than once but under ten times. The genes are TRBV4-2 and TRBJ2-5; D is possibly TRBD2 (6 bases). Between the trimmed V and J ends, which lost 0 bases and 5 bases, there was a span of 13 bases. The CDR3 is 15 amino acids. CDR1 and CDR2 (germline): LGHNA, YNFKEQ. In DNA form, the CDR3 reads TGTGCCAGCAGCCAAGAGGTTGCGGGGACCGAGACCCAGTACTTC. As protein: CASSQEVAGTETQYF.

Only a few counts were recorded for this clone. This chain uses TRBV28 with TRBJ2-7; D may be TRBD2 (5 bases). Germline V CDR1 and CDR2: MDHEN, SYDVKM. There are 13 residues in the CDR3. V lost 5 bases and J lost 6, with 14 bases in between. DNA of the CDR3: TGTGCCAGCAGTCGCGGGTATGGTGGCGAGCAGTACTTC. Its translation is CASSRGYGGEQYF.

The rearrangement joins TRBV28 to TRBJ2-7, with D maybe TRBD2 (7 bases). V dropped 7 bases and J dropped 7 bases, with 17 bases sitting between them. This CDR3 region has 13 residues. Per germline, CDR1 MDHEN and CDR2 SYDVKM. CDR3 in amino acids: CASTPGGLNEQYF. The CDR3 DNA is TGTGCCAGCACCCCCGGGGGGCTTAATGAGCAGTACTTC.